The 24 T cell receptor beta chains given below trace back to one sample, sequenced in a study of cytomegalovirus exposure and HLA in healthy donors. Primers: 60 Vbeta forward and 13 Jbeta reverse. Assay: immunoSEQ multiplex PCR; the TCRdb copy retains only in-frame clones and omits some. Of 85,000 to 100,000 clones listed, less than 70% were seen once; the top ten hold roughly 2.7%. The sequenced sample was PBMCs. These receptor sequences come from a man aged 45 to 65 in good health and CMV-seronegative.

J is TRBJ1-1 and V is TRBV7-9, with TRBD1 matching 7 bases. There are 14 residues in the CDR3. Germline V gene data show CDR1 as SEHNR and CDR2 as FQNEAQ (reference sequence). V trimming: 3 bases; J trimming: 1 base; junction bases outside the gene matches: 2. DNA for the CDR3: TGTGCCAGCAGCTTCGGACAGGCGAACACTGAAGCTTTCTTT. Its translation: CASSFGQANTEAFF. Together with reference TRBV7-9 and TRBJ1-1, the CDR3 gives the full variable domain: DTGVSQNPRHKITKRGQNVTFRCDPISEHNRLYWYRQTLGQGPEFLTYFQNEAQLEKSRLLSDRFSAERPKGSFSTLEIQRTEQGDSAMYLCASSFGQANTEAFFGQGTRLTVV.

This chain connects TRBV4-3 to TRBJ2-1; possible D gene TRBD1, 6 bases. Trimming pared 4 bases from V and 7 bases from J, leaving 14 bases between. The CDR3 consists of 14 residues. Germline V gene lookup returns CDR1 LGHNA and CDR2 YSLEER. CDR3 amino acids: CASSLGQQGNEQFF. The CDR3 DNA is TGCGCCAGCAGCCTGGGCCAACAGGGAAATGAGCAGTTCTTC.

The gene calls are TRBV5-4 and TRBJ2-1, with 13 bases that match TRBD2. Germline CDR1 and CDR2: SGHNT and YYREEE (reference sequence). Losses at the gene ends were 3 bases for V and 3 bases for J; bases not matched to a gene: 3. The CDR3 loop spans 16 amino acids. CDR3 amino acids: CASSSWTSGSYNEQFF. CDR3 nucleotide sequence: TGTGCCAGCAGCTCCTGGACTAGCGGGAGCTACAATGAGCAGTTCTTC.

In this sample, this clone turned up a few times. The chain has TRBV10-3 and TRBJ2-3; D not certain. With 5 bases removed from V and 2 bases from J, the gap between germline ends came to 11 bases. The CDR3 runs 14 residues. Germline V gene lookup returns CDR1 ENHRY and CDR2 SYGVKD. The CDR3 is CAISYSTDTDTQYF. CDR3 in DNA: TGTGCCATCAGTTACAGTACTGACACAGATACGCAGTATTTT.

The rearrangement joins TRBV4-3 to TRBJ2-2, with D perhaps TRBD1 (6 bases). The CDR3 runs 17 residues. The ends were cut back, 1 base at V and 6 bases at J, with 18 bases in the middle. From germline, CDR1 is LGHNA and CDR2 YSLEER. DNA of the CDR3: TGCGCCAGCAGCCAAGTGACCGGCCTGGCAGGGGCCGGGGAGCTGTTTTTT. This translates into CASSQVTGLAGAGELFF.

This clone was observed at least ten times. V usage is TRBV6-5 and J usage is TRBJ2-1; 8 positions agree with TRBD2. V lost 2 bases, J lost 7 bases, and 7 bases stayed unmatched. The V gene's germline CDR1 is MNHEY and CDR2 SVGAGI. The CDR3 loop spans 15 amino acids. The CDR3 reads CASSYPQGGRNEQFF. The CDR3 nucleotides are TGTGCCAGCAGTTACCCTCAGGGCGGGAGGAATGAGCAGTTCTTC.

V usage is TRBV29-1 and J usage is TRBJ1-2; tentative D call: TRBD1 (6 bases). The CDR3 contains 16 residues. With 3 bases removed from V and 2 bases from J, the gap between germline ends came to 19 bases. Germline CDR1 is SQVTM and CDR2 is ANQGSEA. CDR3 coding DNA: TGCAGCGTTGAGGGGGGGCCAGCAGGAGGGAACTATGGCTACACCTTC. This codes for CSVEGGPAGGNYGYTF.

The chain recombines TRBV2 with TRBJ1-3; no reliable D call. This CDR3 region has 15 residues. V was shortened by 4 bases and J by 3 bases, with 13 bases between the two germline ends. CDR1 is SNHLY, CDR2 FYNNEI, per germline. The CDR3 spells CASSVRAGSGNTIYF. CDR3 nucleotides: TGTGCCAGCAGTGTCCGCGCGGGTAGTGGAAACACCATATATTTT.

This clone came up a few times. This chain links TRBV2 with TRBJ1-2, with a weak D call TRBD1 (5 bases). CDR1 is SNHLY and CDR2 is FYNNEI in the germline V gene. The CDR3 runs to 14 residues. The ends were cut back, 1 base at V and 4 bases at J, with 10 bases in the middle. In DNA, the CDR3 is TGTGCCAGCAGTGAAGGAACAGGTCCCTATGGCTACACCTTC. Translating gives CASSEGTGPYGYTF.

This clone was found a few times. The CDR3 protein is CASSQGGGYGYTF. CDR3 in DNA: TGCGCCAGCAGCCAAGGCGGGGGCTATGGCTACACCTTC. This chain links TRBV4-1 with TRBJ1-2; D is perhaps TRBD1 (5 bases). Germline V gene lookup returns CDR1 MGHRA and CDR2 YSYEKL. V was shortened by 1 base and J by 4 bases, with 7 bases between the two germline ends. CDR3 length: 13 residues.

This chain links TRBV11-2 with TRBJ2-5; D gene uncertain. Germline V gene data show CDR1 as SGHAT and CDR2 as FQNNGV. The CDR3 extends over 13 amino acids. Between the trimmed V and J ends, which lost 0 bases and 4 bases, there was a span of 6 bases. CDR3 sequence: CASSLDWRETQYF. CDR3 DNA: TGTGCCAGCAGCTTAGATTGGAGAGAGACCCAGTACTTC.

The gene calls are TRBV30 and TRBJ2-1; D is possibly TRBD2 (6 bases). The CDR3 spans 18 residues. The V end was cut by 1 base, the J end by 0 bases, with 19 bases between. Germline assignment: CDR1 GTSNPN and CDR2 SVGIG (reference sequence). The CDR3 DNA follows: TGTGCCTGGAGTGCCTGGACCGGGACTTCAAGCTCCTACAATGAGCAGTTCTTC. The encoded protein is CAWSAWTGTSSSYNEQFF.

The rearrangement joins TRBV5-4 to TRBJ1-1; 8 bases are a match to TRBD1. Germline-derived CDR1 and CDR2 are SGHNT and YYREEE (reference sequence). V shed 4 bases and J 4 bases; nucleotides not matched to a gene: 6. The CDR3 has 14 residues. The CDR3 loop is CASSTGQGTTEAFF. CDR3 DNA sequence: TGTGCCAGCAGCACCGGACAGGGTACCACTGAAGCTTTCTTT.

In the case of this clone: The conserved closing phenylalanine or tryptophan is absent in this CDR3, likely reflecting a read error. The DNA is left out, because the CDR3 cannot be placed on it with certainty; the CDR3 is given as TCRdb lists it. The CDR3 spells CASSAGLAGGE. V gene TRBV6-7 combines with J gene TRBJ2-7; whether TRBD2, the table's D call, matches the DNA was not checked. TRBV6-7 is treated as an ORF (open reading frame) with a function not yet certain. The length of the CDR3 is 11 amino acids, counting both ends.

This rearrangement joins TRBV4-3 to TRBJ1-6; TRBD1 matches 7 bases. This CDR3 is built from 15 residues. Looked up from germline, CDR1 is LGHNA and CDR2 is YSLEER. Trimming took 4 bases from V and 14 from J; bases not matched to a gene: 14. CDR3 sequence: CASSLRTGGGVSLHF. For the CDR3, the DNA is TGCGCCAGCAGCCTACGGACAGGTGGTGGGGTGTCCCTCCACTTT.

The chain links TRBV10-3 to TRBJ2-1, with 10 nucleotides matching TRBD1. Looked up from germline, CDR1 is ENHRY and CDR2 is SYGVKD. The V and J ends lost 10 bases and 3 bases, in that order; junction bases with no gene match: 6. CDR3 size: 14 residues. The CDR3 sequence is CATTGTGDYNEQFF. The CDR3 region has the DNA TGTGCCACCACCGGGACAGGGGACTACAATGAGCAGTTCTTC.

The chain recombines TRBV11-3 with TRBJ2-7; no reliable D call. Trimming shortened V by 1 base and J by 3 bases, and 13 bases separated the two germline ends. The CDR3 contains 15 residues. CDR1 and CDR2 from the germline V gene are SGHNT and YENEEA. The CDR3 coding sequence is TGTGCCAGCAGCTTAGGGAGTAGGGTGGACTACGAGCAGTACGTC. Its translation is CASSLGSRVDYEQYV.

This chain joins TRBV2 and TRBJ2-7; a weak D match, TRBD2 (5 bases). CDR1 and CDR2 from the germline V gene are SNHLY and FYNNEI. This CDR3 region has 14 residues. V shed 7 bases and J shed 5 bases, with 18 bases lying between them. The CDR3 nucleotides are TGTGCCAGCACCTGGGGTCGGGGATTAAACGAGCAGTACGTC. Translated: CASTWGRGLNEQYV.

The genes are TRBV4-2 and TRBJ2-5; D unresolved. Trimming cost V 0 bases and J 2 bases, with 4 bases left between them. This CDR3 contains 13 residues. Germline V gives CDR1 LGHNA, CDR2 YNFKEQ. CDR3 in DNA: TGTGCCAGCAGCCAAGACAGGCAAGAGACCCAGTACTTC. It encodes CASSQDRQETQYF.

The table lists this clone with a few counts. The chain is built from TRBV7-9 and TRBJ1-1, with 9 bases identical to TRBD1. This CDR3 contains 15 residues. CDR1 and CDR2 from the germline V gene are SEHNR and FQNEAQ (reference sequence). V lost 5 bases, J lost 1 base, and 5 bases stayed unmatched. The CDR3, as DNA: TGTGCCAGCAGCACCCACAGGGGGCAGAACACTGAAGCTTTCTTT. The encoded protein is CASSTHRGQNTEAFF.

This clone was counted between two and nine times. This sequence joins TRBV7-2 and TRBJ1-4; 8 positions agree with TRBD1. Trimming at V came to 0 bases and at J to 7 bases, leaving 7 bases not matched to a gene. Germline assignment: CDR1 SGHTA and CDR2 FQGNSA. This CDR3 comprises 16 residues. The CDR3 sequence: CASSLAGQGGSEKLFF. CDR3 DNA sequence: TGTGCCAGCAGCTTAGCAGGACAGGGTGGGAGTGAAAAACTGTTTTTT.

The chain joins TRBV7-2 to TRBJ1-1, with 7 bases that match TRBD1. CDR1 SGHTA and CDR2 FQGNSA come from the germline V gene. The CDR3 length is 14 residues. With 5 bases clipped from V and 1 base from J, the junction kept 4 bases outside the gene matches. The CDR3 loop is CASSEQGQNTEAFF. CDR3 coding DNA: TGTGCCAGCAGCGAACAGGGGCAGAACACTGAAGCTTTCTTT.

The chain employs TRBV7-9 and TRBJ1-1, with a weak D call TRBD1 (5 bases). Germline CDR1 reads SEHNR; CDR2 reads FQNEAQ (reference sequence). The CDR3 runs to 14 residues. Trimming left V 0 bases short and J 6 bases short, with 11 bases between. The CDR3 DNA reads TGTGCCAGCAGCTTAGCGAGCACAGGAGCTGAAGCTTTCTTT. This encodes CASSLASTGAEAFF.

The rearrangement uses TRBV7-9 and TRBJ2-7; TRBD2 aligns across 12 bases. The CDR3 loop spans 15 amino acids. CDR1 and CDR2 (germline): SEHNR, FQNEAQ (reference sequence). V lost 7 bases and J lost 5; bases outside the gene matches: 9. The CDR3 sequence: CASTQWTSGEDEQYF. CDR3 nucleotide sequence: TGTGCCAGCACCCAATGGACTAGCGGGGAAGACGAGCAGTACTTC.